A single sample gave rise to the 21 T cell receptor beta chains below, sequenced in a study of blood T cell repertoires in COVID-19 (dated by TCRdb to between 2020 and 2021). The protocol used for the library was the immunoSEQ multiplex PCR assay. Not all clones reach the TCRdb copy of this immuneACCESS table, which keeps in-frame sequences only. Checked studies attribute under half of the gap to unresolved V genes and leave the rest unexplained. The sample table shows some 250,000 clones, and more than 75% are seen once. The top ten constitute around 0.91% of the sample. The source material was peripheral blood. Every receptor here comes from a woman between 40 and 55 years old who had recovered from COVID-19.

The chain is built from TRBV27 and TRBJ1-1; possible D gene TRBD1, 6 bases. This CDR3 has 14 residues. Per germline, CDR1 MNHEY and CDR2 SMNVEV (reference sequence). V lost 4 bases, J lost 0 bases, and 9 bases lay in between. CDR3 sequence reads: CASSWGPLNTEAFF. The CDR3 DNA is TGTGCCAGCAGTTGGGGGCCCCTGAACACTGAAGCTTTCTTT.

The chain employs TRBV5-6 and TRBJ2-1, with 11 bases aligning to TRBD2. CDR3 length: 16 residues. V dropped 0 bases and J dropped 4; count of bases not matched to a gene: 3. Germline-derived CDR1 and CDR2 are SGHDT and YYEEEE. The CDR3 DNA is TGTGCCAGCAGCTTGGTAGCGGGAGGGGCATACAATGAGCAGTTCTTC. This encodes CASSLVAGGAYNEQFF.

The J gene is TRBJ1-6, the V gene TRBV18; D is uncertain. The CDR3 sequence is 14 residues long. Germline V lookup: CDR1 KGHSH, CDR2 LQKENI. With 0 bases removed from V and 10 bases from J, the gap between germline ends came to 10 bases. The CDR3 protein is CASSPPLIQSPLHF. The CDR3 DNA sequence: TGTGCCAGCTCACCACCCCTCATTCAGTCACCCCTCCACTTT.

The J gene is TRBJ2-1, the V gene TRBV10-2, with 7 bases identical to TRBD1. The CDR3 consists of 12 residues. Germline CDR1 WSHSY, CDR2 SAAADI. V lost 4 bases and J lost 9; bases outside the gene matches: 3. CDR3 region: CASSARTGEQFF. The CDR3 DNA reads as TGCGCCAGCAGTGCCCGGACAGGTGAGCAGTTCTTC.

This chain links TRBV19 with TRBJ1-5; D call uncertain. This CDR3 spans 12 amino acids. V was cut by 6 bases and J by 5 bases, with 8 bases left in between. Per germline, CDR1 LNHDA and CDR2 SQIVND (reference sequence). The CDR3 loop reads CASRDYDQPQHF. For the CDR3, the DNA is TGTGCCAGTAGGGACTACGATCAGCCCCAGCATTTT.

This chain uses TRBV4-3 with TRBJ1-1; D is possibly TRBD1 (6 bases). This CDR3 is 14 amino acids long. From germline, CDR1 is LGHNA and CDR2 YSLEER. Deletions cut 0 bases from V and 7 bases from J, with 12 bases between. The CDR3 here is CASSQDLGAFEAFF. The DNA for the CDR3 is TGCGCCAGCAGCCAAGATTTGGGGGCGTTTGAAGCTTTCTTT.

The rearrangement links TRBV9 to TRBJ2-1; 7 positions match TRBD2. CDR1 is SGDLS and CDR2 is YYNGEE in the germline V gene. V was pared by 0 bases and J by 10 bases, with 10 bases of the junction left unmatched. This CDR3 contains 15 residues. The CDR3 sequence: CASSVEAAGEVEQFF. Written as DNA, the CDR3 is TGTGCCAGCAGCGTAGAGGCTGCGGGGGAGGTCGAGCAGTTCTTC. Full variable domain (outside the CDR3, taken from reference TRBV9 and TRBJ2-1): DSGVTQTPKHLITATGQRVTLRCSPRSGDLSVYWYQQSLDQGLQFLIQYYNGEERAKGNILERFSAQQFPDLHSELNLSSLELGDSALYFCASSVEAAGEVEQFFGPGTRLTVL.

This clone was picked up one time. The chain joins TRBV27 to TRBJ2-1; TRBD1 might be the D (7 bases). Germline lookup yields CDR1 MNHEY and CDR2 SMNVEV (reference sequence). The V end lost 11 bases, the J end lost 7 bases, and 12 bases lay between the germline ends. This CDR3 comprises 11 residues. Here the CDR3 DNA reads TGTGCCGCAGGGGGGTGGAATGAGCAGTTCTTC. It encodes CAAGGWNEQFF.

V is TRBV7-8 and J is TRBJ1-5, with 7 nucleotides matching TRBD1. Germline V gene data show CDR1 as SGHVS and CDR2 as FQNEAQ. Trimming took 10 bases from V and 0 from J; bases not matched to a gene: 9. This CDR3 spans 15 amino acids. CDR3 protein: CATRDRAYSNQPQHF. CDR3 DNA sequence: TGTGCCACCCGGGACAGAGCCTATAGCAATCAGCCCCAGCATTTT.

The chain joins TRBV30 to TRBJ1-1; TRBD1 matches 11 bases. The CDR3 runs 14 residues. CDR1 and CDR2 from the germline V gene are GTSNPN and SVGIG (reference sequence). With 0 bases clipped from V and 6 bases from J, the junction kept 3 bases outside the gene matches. CDR3: CAWSVLGQGAEAFF. The CDR3 nucleotides are TGTGCCTGGAGTGTACTGGGACAGGGGGCTGAAGCTTTCTTT.

This chain links TRBV27 with TRBJ2-3; 7 nucleotides match TRBD2. CDR1 and CDR2 (germline): MNHEY, SMNVEV (reference sequence). V shed 6 bases and J 3 bases; nucleotides not matched to a gene: 15. The CDR3 sequence is 17 residues long. For the CDR3, the DNA is TGTGCCAGCAGCCCAGCCGGTTGGGCGGGAGATACAGATACGCAGTATTTT. Amino acid sequence: CASSPAGWAGDTDTQYF.

This sequence joins TRBV5-6 and TRBJ1-2, with D unresolved. The CDR3 totals 11 residues. Between the trimmed V and J ends, which lost 4 bases and 3 bases, there was a span of 4 bases. Germline V lookup: CDR1 SGHDT, CDR2 YYEEEE. In DNA form, the CDR3 reads TGTGCCAGCAGCCGGGACTATGGCTACACCTTC. Translated: CASSRDYGYTF.

This chain connects TRBV6-5 to TRBJ1-6; 8 bases match TRBD1. This CDR3 is 12 amino acids long. Germline V gene data show CDR1 as MNHEY and CDR2 as SVGAGI. CDR3 sequence reads: CATRGLNSPLHF. DNA for the CDR3: TGTGCAACCAGGGGGCTCAATTCACCCCTCCACTTT.

The chain joins TRBV9 to TRBJ2-1; 14 bases line up with TRBD2. Trimming cost V 4 bases and J 1 base; bases outside gene matches: 7. This CDR3 is built from 18 residues. Germline CDR1 reads SGDLS; CDR2 reads YYNGEE. CDR3 nucleotides: TGTGCCAGCAGCCCGGGGACTAGCGGGAGTGGGTCCTACAATGAGCAGTTCTTC. Translation: CASSPGTSGSGSYNEQFF. The complete variable domain, with remaining parts taken from reference TRBV9 and TRBJ2-1, reads DSGVTQTPKHLITATGQRVTLRCSPRSGDLSVYWYQQSLDQGLQFLIQYYNGEERAKGNILERFSAQQFPDLHSELNLSSLELGDSALYFCASSPGTSGSGSYNEQFFGPGTRLTVL.

The chain has TRBV18 and TRBJ1-1; D call uncertain. The length of the CDR3 is 14 residues. Between the trimmed V and J ends, which lost 6 bases and 0 bases, there was a span of 11 bases. Germline V lookup: CDR1 KGHSH, CDR2 LQKENI. CDR3 DNA sequence: TGTGCCAGCTCGAGGGCTATCATGAACACTGAAGCTTTCTTT. Its translation: CASSRAIMNTEAFF.

The rearrangement links TRBV6-6 to TRBJ2-2; 11 bases agree with TRBD1. This CDR3 spans 16 amino acids. CDR1 is MNHNY, CDR2 SVGAGI, per germline (reference sequence). With V trimmed by 7 bases and J by 7 bases, 11 bases remained unmatched. CDR3 loop: CASIQMGTGGHGELFF. The DNA for the CDR3 is TGTGCCAGCATTCAAATGGGGACAGGGGGACACGGGGAGCTGTTTTTT.

The chain has TRBV5-4 and TRBJ2-1; 13 nucleotides align to TRBD2. There are 18 residues in the CDR3. Per the germline V gene, CDR1 is SGHNT and CDR2 is YYREEE (reference sequence). J was trimmed by 1 base and V by 4 bases; bases with no gene match: 8. This chain's CDR3 is CASSPRGLAGPSYNEQFF. The CDR3 nucleotides read TGTGCCAGCAGCCCCAGGGGACTAGCGGGGCCATCCTACAATGAGCAGTTCTTC.

The V and J genes are TRBV27 and TRBJ2-2; 8 bases match TRBD1. Germline lookup yields CDR1 MNHEY and CDR2 SMNVEV (reference sequence). The V and J ends lost 6 bases and 6 bases, in that order; junction bases with no gene match: 6. The CDR3 loop spans 14 amino acids. The CDR3 protein is CASRTGAGAGELFF. The DNA of the CDR3 is TGTGCCAGCAGGACAGGGGCTGGGGCCGGGGAGCTGTTTTTT.

J is TRBJ1-5 and V is TRBV3-1 (or the pseudogene TRBV3-2), with D perhaps TRBD1 (6 bases). Germline CDR1 and CDR2: LGHDT and YNNKEL (reference sequence). V lost 5 bases to trimming and J lost 2 bases, with 13 bases between them. The CDR3 length is 15 residues. In DNA, the CDR3 is TGTGCCAGCAGCTCGGACACAGGGCGCAATCAGCCCCAGCATTTT. Encoded protein: CASSSDTGRNQPQHF.

This chain links TRBV5-1 with TRBJ2-5, with 8 bases identical to TRBD2. V shed 4 bases and J 2 bases; nucleotides not matched to a gene: 7. CDR1 is SGHRS and CDR2 is YFSETQ in the germline V gene. The CDR3 is 15 amino acids. The CDR3 region is CASSPRLARQETQYF. In DNA, the CDR3 is TGCGCCAGCAGCCCCAGACTAGCGCGGCAAGAGACCCAGTACTTC.

The V call is TRBV9, the J call TRBJ1-5, with 7 positions matching TRBD1. There are 15 residues in the CDR3. The V segment lost 4 bases and the J segment 2 bases; nucleotides outside the gene matches: 6. Germline V gene sequence: CDR1 SGDLS, CDR2 YYNGEE. CDR3 sequence (DNA): TGTGCCAGCAGCTTAGACCAGGGGGGCAATCAGCCCCAGCATTTT. Its protein product is CASSLDQGGNQPQHF.